This section outlines one T cell receptor beta chain sequence together with its context. Its antigen is not yet known. One base away there is no much larger clone; base qualities are not given. RNA was extracted using the RNeasy kit, and roughly 0.45 to 1 ug of the RNA was reverse transcribed with random hexamers. The immunoSEQ multiplex PCR assay, covering 54 Vbeta and 13 Jbeta segments, was used to amplify TCR beta CDR3 regions. PCR amplification bias was corrected using a synthetic template baseline for primer optimization and computational correction. On the study's bioinformatics: Only productive sequences were kept, with reads annotated to V, D and J genes according to IMGT and analyzed in immunoSEQ Analyzer. Clonality was calculated as one minus the Shannon entropy normalized by log2 of the number of productive unique sequences. For each patient and control, public and private clones were evaluated among the 100 most prevalent clones. A clone was defined as Susac-specific if it was absent from the healthy and MS cohorts, from 1052 published viral clones and from other ImmuneACCESS disease sequences. Using fastp trimming at Q25 and MiXCR clonotype assembly, TCRdb reanalyzed the public sequencing data and kept in-frame beta chains. A single entry per CDR3 protein holds the most common genes and DNA from its merged rows. In this record, the V and J calls reflect TCRdb's handling and not the investigators' own analysis. The sample data list 120,000 or so distinct CDR3 sequences, and around 94% of these were observed just once. 0.093% of the sample is in the top ten clones.

Peripheral blood CD8+ and CD4+ T cells from healthy donors, Susac syndrome patients and multiple sclerosis patients were profiled using high-throughput TCR beta sequencing. The multiple sclerosis controls were treatment-naive patients who had stable or active relapsing-remitting disease and met the revised McDonald criteria. Bulk CD8+ and CD4+ T cells were purified by magnetic negative isolation, whereas CD8+ TEMRA cells were enriched by FACS. Blood was drawn into EDTA tubes, processed within 24 hours, and PBMCs were isolated by density gradient centrifugation. PBMCs intended for TCR sequencing were cryopreserved in liquid nitrogen and thawed later in a water bath at 37 degrees C. A purity of at least 90% was achieved for sorted or isolated CD4+, CD8+ and CD8+ TEMRA cells. This entry comes from a study of CD8 T cells in Susac syndrome (dated by TCRdb to the late 2010s). Background for the entire study: Whether CD8+ T cell activation and differentiation in Susac syndrome was antigen driven was tested using repertoire sequencing. General findings and caveats noted by the study authors: The study acknowledged that relatively few individuals were included in the TCR sequencing and HLA analysis.

The clonotype comes from a human donor with multiple sclerosis. Material: CD4+ T cells from PBMCs.

The CDR3 reads CASSQASRGQETQYF. The nucleotide sequence reads TGCGCCAGCAGCCAGGCCTCCCGGGGACAAGAGACCCAGTACTTC. Here the chain combines TRBV4-1 and TRBJ2-5; TRBD2 is perhaps the D gene, given 5 matching bases. As encoded in the germline V gene, CDR1 is MGHRA while CDR2 is YSYEKL. The trim is 3 bases for V and 2 bases for J, with a gap of 13 bases between the germline ends. The CDR3 numbers 15 residues from cysteine through phenylalanine. Just the 45-base CDR3 DNA is kept, in frame starting at base 1.